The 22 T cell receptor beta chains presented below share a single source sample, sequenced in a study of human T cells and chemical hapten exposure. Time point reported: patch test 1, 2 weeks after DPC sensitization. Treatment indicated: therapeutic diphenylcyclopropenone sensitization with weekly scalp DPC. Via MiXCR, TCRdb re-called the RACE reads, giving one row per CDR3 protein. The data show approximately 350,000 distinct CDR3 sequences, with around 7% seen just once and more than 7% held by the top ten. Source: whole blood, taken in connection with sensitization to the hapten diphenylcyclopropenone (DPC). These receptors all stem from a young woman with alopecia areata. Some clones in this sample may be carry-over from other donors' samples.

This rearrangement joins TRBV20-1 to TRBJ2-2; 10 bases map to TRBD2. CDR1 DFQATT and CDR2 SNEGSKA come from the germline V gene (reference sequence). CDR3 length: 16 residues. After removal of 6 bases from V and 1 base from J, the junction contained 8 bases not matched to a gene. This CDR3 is CSAPGLAYGNTGELFF. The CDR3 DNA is TGCAGTGCACCGGGACTAGCGTATGGGAACACCGGGGAGCTGTTTTTT.

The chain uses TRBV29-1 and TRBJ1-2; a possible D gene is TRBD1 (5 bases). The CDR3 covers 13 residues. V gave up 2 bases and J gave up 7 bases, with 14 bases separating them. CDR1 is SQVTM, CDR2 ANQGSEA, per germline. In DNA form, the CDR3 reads TGCAGCGTTGAATATCCAGGGATTTTTGGCTACACCTTC. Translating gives CSVEYPGIFGYTF.

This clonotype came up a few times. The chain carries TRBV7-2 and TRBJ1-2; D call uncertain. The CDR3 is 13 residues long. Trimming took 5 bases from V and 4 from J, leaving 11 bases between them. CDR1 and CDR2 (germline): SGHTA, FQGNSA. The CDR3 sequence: CASSPDGAYGYTF. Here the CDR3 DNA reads TGTGCCAGCAGCCCCGACGGAGCCTATGGCTACACCTTC.

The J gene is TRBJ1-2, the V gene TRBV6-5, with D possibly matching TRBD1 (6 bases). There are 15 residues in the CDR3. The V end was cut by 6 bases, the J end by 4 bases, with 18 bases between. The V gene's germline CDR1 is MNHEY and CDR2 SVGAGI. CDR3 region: CASSPQGAVPYGYTF. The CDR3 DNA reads TGTGCCAGCAGCCCACAGGGCGCCGTACCCTATGGCTACACCTTC.

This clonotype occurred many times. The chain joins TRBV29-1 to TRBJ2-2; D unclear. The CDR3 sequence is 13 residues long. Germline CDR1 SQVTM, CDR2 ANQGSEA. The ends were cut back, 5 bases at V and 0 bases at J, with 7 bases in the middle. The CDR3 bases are TGCAGCGTTCGTCATTCGAACACCGGGGAGCTGTTTTTT. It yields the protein CSVRHSNTGELFF.

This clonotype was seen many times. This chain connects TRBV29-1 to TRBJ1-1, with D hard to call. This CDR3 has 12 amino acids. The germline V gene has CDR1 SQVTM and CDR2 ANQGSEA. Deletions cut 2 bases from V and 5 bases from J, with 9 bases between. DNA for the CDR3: TGCAGCGTTGAAAGGTGGCGGACTGAAGCTTTCTTT. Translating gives CSVERWRTEAFF.

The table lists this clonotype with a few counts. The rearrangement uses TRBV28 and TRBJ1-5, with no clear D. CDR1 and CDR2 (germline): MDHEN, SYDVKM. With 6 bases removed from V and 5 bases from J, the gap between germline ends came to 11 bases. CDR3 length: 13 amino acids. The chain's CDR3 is CASRTTGDQPQHF. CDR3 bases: TGTGCCAGCAGGACGACGGGCGATCAGCCCCAGCATTTT.

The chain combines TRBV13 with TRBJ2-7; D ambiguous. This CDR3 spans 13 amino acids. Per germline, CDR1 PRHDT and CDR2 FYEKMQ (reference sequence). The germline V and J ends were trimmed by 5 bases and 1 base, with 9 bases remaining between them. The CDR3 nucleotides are TGTGCCAGCAGCCCCGCGACTTCCTACGAGCAGTACTTC. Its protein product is CASSPATSYEQYF.

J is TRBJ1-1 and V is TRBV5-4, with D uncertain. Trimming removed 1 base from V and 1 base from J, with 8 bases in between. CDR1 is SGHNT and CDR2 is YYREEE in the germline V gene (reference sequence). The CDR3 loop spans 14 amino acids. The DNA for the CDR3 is TGTGCCAGCAGCTTGCGATTTCGGAACACTGAAGCTTTCTTT. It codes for CASSLRFRNTEAFF.

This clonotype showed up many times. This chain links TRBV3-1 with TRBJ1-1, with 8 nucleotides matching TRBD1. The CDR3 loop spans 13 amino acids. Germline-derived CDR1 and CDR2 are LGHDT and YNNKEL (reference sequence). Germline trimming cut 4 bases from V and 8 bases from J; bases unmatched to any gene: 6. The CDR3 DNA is TGTGCCAGCAGCCGCGGACAGGGTCTAGAAGCTTTCTTT. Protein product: CASSRGQGLEAFF. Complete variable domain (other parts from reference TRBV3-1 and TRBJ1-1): DTAVSQTPKYLVTQMGNDKSIKCEQNLGHDTMYWYKQDSKKFLKIMFSYNNKELIINETVPNRFSPKSPDKAHLNLHINSLELGDSAVYFCASSRGQGLEAFFGQGTRLTVV.

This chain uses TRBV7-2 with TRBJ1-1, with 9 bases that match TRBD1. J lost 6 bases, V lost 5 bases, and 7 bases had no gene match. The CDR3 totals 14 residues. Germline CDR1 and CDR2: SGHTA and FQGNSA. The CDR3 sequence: CASSHRTGVAEAFF. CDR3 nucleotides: TGTGCCAGCAGCCACCGGACAGGGGTCGCTGAAGCTTTCTTT. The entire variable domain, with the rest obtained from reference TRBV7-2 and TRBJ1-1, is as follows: GAGVSQSPSNKVTEKGKDVELRCDPISGHTALYWYRQSLGQGLEFLIYFQGNSAPDKSGLPSDRFSAERTGGSVSTLTIQRTQQEDSAVYLCASSHRTGVAEAFFGQGTRLTVV.

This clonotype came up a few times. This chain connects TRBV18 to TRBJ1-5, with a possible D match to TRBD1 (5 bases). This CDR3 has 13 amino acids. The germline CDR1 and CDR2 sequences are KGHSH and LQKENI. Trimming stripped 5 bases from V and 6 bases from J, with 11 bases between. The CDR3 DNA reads TGTGCCAGCTCAGAAGGGACGGGTCAGCCCCAGCATTTT. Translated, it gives CASSEGTGQPQHF.

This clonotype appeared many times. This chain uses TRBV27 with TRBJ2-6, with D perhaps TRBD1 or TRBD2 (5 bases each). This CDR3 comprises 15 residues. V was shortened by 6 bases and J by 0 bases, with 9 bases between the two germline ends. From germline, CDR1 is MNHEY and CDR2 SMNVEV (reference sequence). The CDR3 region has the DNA TGTGCCAGCAGCGGGGCCCTCTCTGGGGCCAACGTCCTGACTTTC. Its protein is CASSGALSGANVLTF.

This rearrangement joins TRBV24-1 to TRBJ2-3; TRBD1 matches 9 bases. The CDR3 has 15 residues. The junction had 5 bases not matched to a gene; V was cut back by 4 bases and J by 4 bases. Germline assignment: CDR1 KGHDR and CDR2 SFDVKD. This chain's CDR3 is CATSETTGGADTQYF. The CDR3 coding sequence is TGTGCCACCAGTGAAACGACAGGGGGGGCAGATACGCAGTATTTT.

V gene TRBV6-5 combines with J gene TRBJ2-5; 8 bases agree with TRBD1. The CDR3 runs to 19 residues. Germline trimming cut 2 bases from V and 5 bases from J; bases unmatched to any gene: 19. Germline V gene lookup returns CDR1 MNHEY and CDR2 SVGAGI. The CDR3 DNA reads TGTGCCAGCAGTTACGCCACCCGCATGGACAGGGACTCGGGGGAGACCCAGTACTTC. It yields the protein CASSYATRMDRDSGETQYF.

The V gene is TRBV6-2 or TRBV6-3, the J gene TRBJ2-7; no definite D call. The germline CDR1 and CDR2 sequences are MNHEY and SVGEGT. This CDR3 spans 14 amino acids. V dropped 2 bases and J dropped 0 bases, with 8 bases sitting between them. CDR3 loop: CASSYGRISYEQYF. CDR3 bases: TGTGCCAGCAGTTACGGACGGATCTCCTACGAGCAGTACTTC.

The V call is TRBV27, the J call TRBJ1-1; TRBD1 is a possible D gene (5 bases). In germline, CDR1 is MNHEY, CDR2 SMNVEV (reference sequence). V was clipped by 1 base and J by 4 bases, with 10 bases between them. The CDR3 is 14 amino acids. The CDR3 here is CASSLFSRATEAFF. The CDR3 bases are TGTGCCAGCAGTTTATTTTCCAGGGCCACTGAAGCTTTCTTT.

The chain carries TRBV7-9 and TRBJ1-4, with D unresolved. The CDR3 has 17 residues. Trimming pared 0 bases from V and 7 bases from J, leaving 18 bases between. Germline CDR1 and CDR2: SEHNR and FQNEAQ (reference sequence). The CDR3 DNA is TGTGCCAGCAGCTTAGCCTTCGGCGAAAGGAAGGGTGAAAAACTGTTTTTT. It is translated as CASSLAFGERKGEKLFF.

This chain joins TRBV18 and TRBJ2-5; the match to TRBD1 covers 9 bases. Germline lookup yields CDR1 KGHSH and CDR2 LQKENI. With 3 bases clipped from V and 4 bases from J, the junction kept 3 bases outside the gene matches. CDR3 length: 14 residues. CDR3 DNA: TGTGCCAGCTCACCCCGACAGGGGGTAGAGACCCAGTACTTC. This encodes CASSPRQGVETQYF.

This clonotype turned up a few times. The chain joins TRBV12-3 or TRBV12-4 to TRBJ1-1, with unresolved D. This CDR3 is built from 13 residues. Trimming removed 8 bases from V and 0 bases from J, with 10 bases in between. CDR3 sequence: CASSEAMNTEAFF. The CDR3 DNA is TGTGCCAGCTCGGAGGCCATGAACACTGAAGCTTTCTTT.

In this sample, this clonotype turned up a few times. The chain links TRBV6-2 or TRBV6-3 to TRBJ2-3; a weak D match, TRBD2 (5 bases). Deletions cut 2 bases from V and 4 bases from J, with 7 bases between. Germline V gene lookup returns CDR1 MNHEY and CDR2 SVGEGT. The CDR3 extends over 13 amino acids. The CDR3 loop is CASSYLGADTQYF. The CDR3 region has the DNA TGTGCCAGCAGTTACCTGGGAGCAGATACGCAGTATTTT.

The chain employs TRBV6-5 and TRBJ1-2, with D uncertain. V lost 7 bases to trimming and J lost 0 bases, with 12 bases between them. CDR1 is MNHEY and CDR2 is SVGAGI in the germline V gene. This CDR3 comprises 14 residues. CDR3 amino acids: CASTRAGSNYGYTF. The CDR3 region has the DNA TGTGCCAGCACCCGAGCGGGGTCTAACTATGGCTACACCTTC.